Reported below is one T cell receptor beta chain. Antigen specificity is unknown. Germline CDR1 reads SGHVS; CDR2 reads FNYEAQ. The germline V and J ends were trimmed by 3 bases and 6 bases, with 9 bases remaining between them. CDR3 size: 12 residues. This record comes from a study of T cell responses to AZD1222 COVID-19 vaccine. The data were produced by immunoSEQ multiplex PCR, yet TCRdb's version contains in-frame clones alone and is incomplete. The table includes fewer than 150,000 clones, 89% detected once. Doses given second, at about 4 or about 12 weeks, were pooled. Notes on the study in general: Among those given AZD1222, only five to seven were seropositive at baseline. Within unmutated variant regions lay the reported targets of nearly half of spike-specific TCRs.

Material: peripheral blood, obtained 28 days after the second AZD1222 dose. This rearrangement joins TRBV7-6 to TRBJ2-7, with a possible D match to TRBD1 (5 bases). This TCR came from an adult who received the AZD1222 COVID-19 vaccine. The DNA for the CDR3 is TGTGCCAGCAGCTTTCAGGGTGGCGAGCAGTACTTC. The encoded protein is CASSFQGGEQYF.